The 9 T cell receptor beta chains given below trace back to one sample, sequenced in a study of blood T cell repertoires in COVID-19. Clones were read by immunoSEQ multiplex PCR, and TCRdb kept only the in-frame ones, dropping some. The table has fewer than 65,000 clones, around 90% seen once; the top ten hold about 3%. Sequences were obtained from peripheral blood. The origin of the receptors is a man aged 50 to 59 with acute or convalescent COVID-19.

The chain has TRBV15 and TRBJ2-5, with 10 bases aligning to TRBD2. From germline, CDR1 is LNHNV and CDR2 YYDKDF (reference sequence). The CDR3 is made up of 16 amino acids. V was pared by 3 bases and J by 4 bases, with 8 bases of the junction left unmatched. The CDR3 spells CATSREVSGGLETQYF. DNA for the CDR3: TGTGCCACCAGCAGGGAGGTTAGCGGGGGGCTAGAGACCCAGTACTTC.

The chain uses TRBV14 and TRBJ1-1, with D uncertain. Looked up from germline, CDR1 is SGHDN and CDR2 is FVKESK. Trimming left V 3 bases short and J 1 base short, with 6 bases between. The CDR3 is made up of 13 amino acids. The CDR3 loop is CASSQTPNTEAFF. The CDR3 nucleotides read TGTGCCAGCAGCCAGACACCGAACACTGAAGCTTTCTTT.

The CDR3 nucleotides read TGCGCCAGCAGAAAAGAGGGACAGGGTTCCGATACGCAGTATTTT. Its translation: CASRKEGQGSDTQYF. This sequence joins TRBV4-1 and TRBJ2-3; 9 nucleotides align to TRBD1. J was trimmed by 6 bases and V by 6 bases; bases with no gene match: 10. This CDR3 has 15 amino acids. Germline V gives CDR1 MGHRA, CDR2 YSYEKL.

The chain carries TRBV21-1 and TRBJ1-6; the DNA was not compared with TRBD1, the D call given in the table. TRBV21-1 is classified as a pseudogene. The CDR3 has 16 residues. The CDR3 sequence: CARPPRAAPYNSPLHF. The CDR3 DNA sequence: TGTGCCAGGCCGCCCAGGGCTGCGCCCTATAATTCACCCCTCCACTTT.

The chain joins TRBV24-1 to TRBJ2-3; D gene ambiguous. Germline V gives CDR1 KGHDR, CDR2 SFDVKD. CDR3 length: 15 amino acids. V was cut by 5 bases and J by 0 bases, with 11 bases left in between. The CDR3 here is CATSGSSPSTDTQYF. In DNA, the CDR3 is TGTGCCACCAGTGGGTCCAGTCCAAGCACAGATACGCAGTATTTT.

The chain combines TRBV9 with TRBJ2-5, with 8 nucleotides matching TRBD2. The germline gives CDR1 SGDLS, CDR2 YYNGEE. Trimming at V came to 4 bases and at J to 2 bases, leaving 4 bases not matched to a gene. This CDR3 spans 14 amino acids. CDR3: CASSLRGGQETQYF. Written as DNA, the CDR3 is TGTGCCAGCAGCCTCCGGGGGGGTCAAGAGACCCAGTACTTC. Looking up the rest from reference TRBV9 and TRBJ2-5 gives the full variable domain: DSGVTQTPKHLITATGQRVTLRCSPRSGDLSVYWYQQSLDQGLQFLIQYYNGEERAKGNILERFSAQQFPDLHSELNLSSLELGDSALYFCASSLRGGQETQYFGPGTRLLVL.

This clone was seen just once. V usage is TRBV19 and J usage is TRBJ1-1; 7 nucleotides align to TRBD1. Per germline, CDR1 LNHDA and CDR2 SQIVND (reference sequence). This CDR3 spans 13 amino acids. Trimming at V came to 8 bases and at J to 6 bases, leaving 9 bases not matched to a gene. The CDR3: CASLDRALSEAFF. CDR3 DNA: TGTGCCAGTTTAGACAGGGCTTTGTCTGAAGCTTTCTTT.

In its sample, this clone was seen once. J is TRBJ2-1 and V is TRBV7-2; perhaps TRBD1 as D (5 bases). Trimming removed 5 bases from V and 4 bases from J, with 15 bases in between. This CDR3 region has 15 residues. Germline loops: CDR1 SGHTA, CDR2 FQGNSA. CDR3 sequence: CASSLLGASYNEQFF. CDR3 coding DNA: TGTGCCAGCAGCCTACTTGGGGCATCGTACAATGAGCAGTTCTTC.

The V gene is TRBV19, the J gene TRBJ1-2, with D maybe TRBD1 (5 bases). Looked up from germline, CDR1 is LNHDA and CDR2 is SQIVND (reference sequence). V dropped 5 bases and J dropped 5 bases, with 15 bases sitting between them. CDR3 length equals 14 residues. The CDR3 spells CASSATRTQYGYTF. The CDR3 DNA reads TGTGCCAGTAGTGCGACCCGGACACAGTATGGCTACACCTTC.